The rows below give T cell receptor beta chains drawn from one sample of a study of T cell repertoires in cytomegalovirus infection. From the reads, TCRdb called clonotypes with MiXCR, one entry per CDR3 protein. This table holds approximately 290,000 distinct CDR3 sequences, roughly 26% found once. Material for sequencing was PBMCs. The receptor set was obtained from a human donor in good health (CMV status not recorded). Some clones in this sample may be carry-over from other donors' samples. Each CDR3 is given with its conserved first and last residue. Each record gives: J gene, V gene, clone size, D gene, CDR3 DNA, CDR3 protein. D genes are given only for firm matches. Expanded clones are given a class, and other clones once, few, many or no size at all.

j_gene: TRBJ2-7; v_gene: TRBV28; abundance: -; d_gene: -; CDR3nt: TGTGCCAGCACCCAGGGCCAGGGTTCCTACGTGCAGTACTTC; CDR3aa: CASTQGQGSYVQYF
j_gene: TRBJ2-2; v_gene: TRBV5-5; abundance: -; d_gene: TRBD1; CDR3nt: TGTGCCAGCACCAGGGGGCCGGGAGCCCACACCGGGGAGCTGTTTTTT; CDR3aa: CASTRGPGAHTGELFF
j_gene: TRBJ2-7; v_gene: TRBV12-3/TRBV12-4; abundance: many; d_gene: TRBD2; CDR3nt: TGTGCCAGCAGTCGGGCAACTAGCGGATCCTCCTACGAGCAGTACTTC; CDR3aa: CASSRATSGSSYEQYF
j_gene: TRBJ2-5; v_gene: TRBV6-2/TRBV6-3; abundance: -; d_gene: -; CDR3nt: TGTGCCAGCAGTTATCACCCCGACCGGGAGAGGGGGGAGACCCAGTACTTC; CDR3aa: CASSYHPDRERGETQYF
j_gene: TRBJ1-3; v_gene: TRBV10-3; abundance: -; d_gene: -; CDR3nt: TGTGCCATCAGTGAGTACGGCAGCCTCTCTGGAAACACCATATATTTT; CDR3aa: CAISEYGSLSGNTIYF
j_gene: TRBJ2-2; v_gene: TRBV7-2; abundance: many; d_gene: -; CDR3nt: TGTGCCAGCAGCAGAGGACCCTCGAACACCGGGGAGCTGTTTTTT; CDR3aa: CASSRGPSNTGELFF
j_gene: TRBJ2-2; v_gene: TRBV7-2; abundance: many; d_gene: -; CDR3nt: TGTGCCAGCAGCTCACAAAGGGTTGTCGGGGAGCTGTTTTTT; CDR3aa: CASSSQRVVGELFF
j_gene: TRBJ1-6; v_gene: TRBV7-2; abundance: -; d_gene: TRBD1; CDR3nt: TGTGCCAGCAGCTCTCCTCCGGGACAGGGGTATAATTCACCCCTCCACTTT; CDR3aa: CASSSPPGQGYNSPLHF
j_gene: TRBJ2-5; v_gene: TRBV20-1; abundance: -; d_gene: -; CDR3nt: TGCAGTGCTAGTAGACAGACCCAGTACTTC; CDR3aa: CSASRQTQYF
j_gene: TRBJ2-1; v_gene: TRBV7-2; abundance: many; d_gene: TRBD1; CDR3nt: TGTGCCAGCAGCTTTTGGGGGACAGGGGGTTATGAGCAGTTCTTC; CDR3aa: CASSFWGTGGYEQFF
j_gene: TRBJ1-1; v_gene: TRBV28; abundance: many; d_gene: -; CDR3nt: TGTGCCAGCAGTTTATATCGGGGCTCGGGGAACACTGAAGCTTTCTTT; CDR3aa: CASSLYRGSGNTEAFF
j_gene: TRBJ2-7; v_gene: TRBV4-3; abundance: -; d_gene: TRBD1; CDR3nt: TGCGCCAGCAGCCAAGAGGCGGGACAGGGCTCTCACGAGCAGTACTTC; CDR3aa: CASSQEAGQGSHEQYF
j_gene: TRBJ1-4; v_gene: TRBV2; abundance: -; d_gene: -; CDR3nt: TGTGCCAGCAGTGAAGACTTCAGGGTAAATGAAAAACTGTTTTTT; CDR3aa: CASSEDFRVNEKLFF
j_gene: TRBJ2-7; v_gene: TRBV2; abundance: -; d_gene: TRBD2; CDR3nt: TGTGCCAGCAGCGGGGGGGCTAGCGGGACGCGAGGCTTC; CDR3aa: CASSGGASGTRGF
j_gene: TRBJ2-3; v_gene: TRBV7-2; abundance: few; d_gene: -; CDR3nt: TGTGCCAGCAGCTTACGACTGGAGGCCGATACGCAGTATTTT; CDR3aa: CASSLRLEADTQYF
j_gene: TRBJ1-3; v_gene: TRBV5-4; abundance: few; d_gene: TRBD1; CDR3nt: TGTGCCAGCAGCTTGGACAGGGGAAGCTCTGGAAACACCATATATTTT; CDR3aa: CASSLDRGSSGNTIYF
j_gene: TRBJ2-5; v_gene: TRBV11-2; abundance: few; d_gene: TRBD1; CDR3nt: TGTGCCAGCAGCTTAGAACCGGGGACAGGGGTGGCAGAGACCCAGTACTTC; CDR3aa: CASSLEPGTGVAETQYF
j_gene: TRBJ2-3; v_gene: TRBV5-6; abundance: -; d_gene: TRBD2; CDR3nt: TGTGCCAGCAGCGATGTTGCGGGAGTGAGAGATACGCAGTATTTT; CDR3aa: CASSDVAGVRDTQYF
j_gene: TRBJ1-2; v_gene: TRBV28; abundance: -; d_gene: -; CDR3nt: TGTGCCAGCACTGTGACAGCCAACTATGGCTACACCTTC; CDR3aa: CASTVTANYGYTF
j_gene: TRBJ2-7; v_gene: TRBV6-1; abundance: -; d_gene: -; CDR3nt: TGTGCCAGCAGTTTTGCCCCGGACGGGATCTACGAGCAGTACTTC; CDR3aa: CASSFAPDGIYEQYF
j_gene: TRBJ1-2; v_gene: TRBV28; abundance: few; d_gene: -; CDR3nt: TGTGCCAGCAGCGAGCAACAGGGCTCTGGCTACACCTTC; CDR3aa: CASSEQQGSGYTF
j_gene: TRBJ2-5; v_gene: TRBV18; abundance: -; d_gene: -; CDR3nt: TGTGCCAGCTCACTGCCCGGGACACAGGAGACCCAGTACTTC; CDR3aa: CASSLPGTQETQYF
j_gene: TRBJ2-3; v_gene: TRBV11-2; abundance: few; d_gene: -; CDR3nt: TGTGCCAGCAGCTTAGATGGAGCCACAGATACGCAGTATTTT; CDR3aa: CASSLDGATDTQYF
j_gene: TRBJ1-3; v_gene: TRBV7-2; abundance: -; d_gene: -; CDR3nt: TGTGCCAGCAGCTTCTCCCCTCAGGGAAACACCATATATTTT; CDR3aa: CASSFSPQGNTIYF
j_gene: TRBJ2-1; v_gene: TRBV11-2; abundance: many; d_gene: -; CDR3nt: TGTGCCAGCAGCCCGGGAGAGAGAGCGGCCAATGAGCAGTTCTTC; CDR3aa: CASSPGERAANEQFF
j_gene: TRBJ2-7; v_gene: TRBV2; abundance: -; d_gene: -; CDR3nt: TGTGCCAGCAGCCCACTTACCTACGAGCAGTACTTC; CDR3aa: CASSPLTYEQYF
j_gene: TRBJ1-4; v_gene: TRBV7-6; abundance: -; d_gene: TRBD1; CDR3nt: TGTGCCAGCAGCTTAGGGACAGGGGCGTTTTCGGCCAAAAAACTGTTTTTT; CDR3aa: CASSLGTGAFSAKKLFF
j_gene: TRBJ2-1; v_gene: TRBV6-6; abundance: -; d_gene: -; CDR3nt: TGTGCCAGCAGTTCCCCGAAGGGGCAGCAGTTCTTC; CDR3aa: CASSSPKGQQFF
j_gene: TRBJ1-4; v_gene: TRBV7-2; abundance: few; d_gene: TRBD1; CDR3nt: TGTGCCAGCAGCTTAGACAGGGGTCGGGATGAAAAACTGTTTTTT; CDR3aa: CASSLDRGRDEKLFF
j_gene: TRBJ1-5; v_gene: TRBV10-2; abundance: -; d_gene: TRBD1; CDR3nt: TGCGCCAGCAGAGACAGGGGGCAGCCCCAGCATTTT; CDR3aa: CASRDRGQPQHF
j_gene: TRBJ2-1; v_gene: TRBV6-5; abundance: -; d_gene: TRBD2; CDR3nt: TGTGCCAGCAGCCGTCTAGCGGGGGGGTTCTCCTACAATGAGCAGTTCTTC; CDR3aa: CASSRLAGGFSYNEQFF
j_gene: TRBJ2-1; v_gene: TRBV12-3/TRBV12-4; abundance: -; d_gene: TRBD1; CDR3nt: TGTGCCAGTAAGGACAGGGGGGACCCTAGCAATGAGCAGTTCTTC; CDR3aa: CASKDRGDPSNEQFF
j_gene: TRBJ2-1; v_gene: TRBV28; abundance: -; d_gene: -; CDR3nt: TGTGCCAGCAATAGACAGGCGACTTACAATGAGCAGTTCTTC; CDR3aa: CASNRQATYNEQFF
j_gene: TRBJ1-3; v_gene: TRBV25-1; abundance: -; d_gene: -; CDR3nt: TGTGCCAGCAGGATGGCAGGGATTACTGACACCATATATTTT; CDR3aa: CASRMAGITDTIYF
j_gene: TRBJ1-1; v_gene: TRBV20-1; abundance: -; d_gene: -; CDR3nt: TGCAGTGCTCGGGTCGCCCGGGACACTGAAGCTTTCTTT; CDR3aa: CSARVARDTEAFF
j_gene: TRBJ1-1; v_gene: TRBV20-1; abundance: once; d_gene: TRBD1; CDR3nt: TGCAGTGCCACGGACAGGGGTACTGAAGCTTTCTTT; CDR3aa: CSATDRGTEAFF
j_gene: TRBJ1-1; v_gene: TRBV7-2; abundance: many; d_gene: TRBD1; CDR3nt: TGTGCCAGCAGCTCAGCAGGGGGCGTAGGCACTGAAGCTTTCTTT; CDR3aa: CASSSAGGVGTEAFF
j_gene: TRBJ2-1; v_gene: TRBV7-2; abundance: few; d_gene: -; CDR3nt: TGCCGCCGGAGGGATGGGGGTGAGCAGTTCTTC; CDR3aa: CRRRDGGEQFF
j_gene: TRBJ1-1; v_gene: TRBV20-1; abundance: -; d_gene: -; CDR3nt: TGCAGTGCAAGACAATTCGCGGCTCTGAACACTGAAGCTTTCTTT; CDR3aa: CSARQFAALNTEAFF
j_gene: TRBJ1-2; v_gene: TRBV7-4; abundance: once; d_gene: TRBD1; CDR3nt: TGTGCCAGCAGCTTTGGACAGGGGGTTTCTGGCTACACCTTC; CDR3aa: CASSFGQGVSGYTF
j_gene: TRBJ2-7; v_gene: TRBV5-5; abundance: -; d_gene: -; CDR3nt: TGTGCCAGCAGCCTAACGCGGGGCGCATCAATTGCCTACGAGCAGTACTTC; CDR3aa: CASSLTRGASIAYEQYF
j_gene: TRBJ1-4; v_gene: TRBV20-1; abundance: -; d_gene: TRBD1; CDR3nt: TGCAGTGCTTCGGACAGGGGTAGTGAAAAACTGTTTTTT; CDR3aa: CSASDRGSEKLFF
j_gene: TRBJ1-5; v_gene: TRBV20-1; abundance: -; d_gene: TRBD1; CDR3nt: TGCAGTGCTATCGACAGGGAGGGACAGCCCCAGCATTTT; CDR3aa: CSAIDREGQPQHF
j_gene: TRBJ1-4; v_gene: TRBV7-2; abundance: many; d_gene: -; CDR3nt: TGTGCCAGCAGCCGAGGCGGGGGGTCTAATGAAAAACTGTTTTTT; CDR3aa: CASSRGGGSNEKLFF
j_gene: TRBJ2-1; v_gene: TRBV19; abundance: few; d_gene: TRBD1; CDR3nt: TGTGCCAGTAGTATAGGGGGACAGGGAAGGGTTAGTGAGCAGTTCTTC; CDR3aa: CASSIGGQGRVSEQFF
j_gene: TRBJ2-1; v_gene: TRBV19; abundance: -; d_gene: -; CDR3nt: TGTGCCAGTAGTGCTAGCGTAAACAATGAGCAGTTCTTC; CDR3aa: CASSASVNNEQFF
j_gene: TRBJ2-7; v_gene: TRBV28; abundance: -; d_gene: -; CDR3nt: TGTGCCAGCAGTTTACTGGGGACCAGCTATCCCACCTACGAGCAGTACTTC; CDR3aa: CASSLLGTSYPTYEQYF
j_gene: TRBJ1-5; v_gene: TRBV28; abundance: -; d_gene: -; CDR3nt: TGTGCCAGCAGTTTATTCGAGAGGGGACGGAGGCCCCAGCATTTT; CDR3aa: CASSLFERGRRPQHF
j_gene: TRBJ2-7; v_gene: TRBV18; abundance: few; d_gene: TRBD1; CDR3nt: TGTGCCAGCACCGGACGGGACAGGGGCAACGAGCAGTACTTC; CDR3aa: CASTGRDRGNEQYF
j_gene: TRBJ2-3; v_gene: TRBV6-2/TRBV6-3; abundance: few; d_gene: TRBD2; CDR3nt: TGTGCCAGCAGCCGAAGACATGGGGGGGAGGATACGCAGTATTTT; CDR3aa: CASSRRHGGEDTQYF